The 9 T cell receptor beta chains below were found in one sample sequenced in a study of identical twins. Using its own MiXCR run on the 5' RACE reads, TCRdb lists one record per CDR3 protein. Seen here are around 250,000 distinct CDR3 sequences, 6.5% observed once, and the top ten hold approximately 14%. The same sample was also studied in work on T cells expressing NK-cell markers.

The sequenced sample was CD8+ T cells sorted from blood. These receptors came from a woman aged 18-30 years in good health.

This clonotype was observed a handful of times. CDR3 sequence (DNA): TGTGCCAGCAGCCCCGGGGTCTTATTCGTCGTAGCTTTCTTT. This gives the protein CASSPGVLFVVAFF. This chain connects TRBV12-3 or TRBV12-4 to TRBJ1-1; unclear D gene. The CDR3 is 14 amino acids. The germline V and J ends were trimmed by 6 bases and 10 bases, with 21 bases remaining between them.

A few counts support this clonotype. The chain carries TRBV18 and TRBJ1-4; 7 bases are a match to TRBD1. This CDR3 has 15 residues. Germline V gene sequence: CDR1 KGHSH, CDR2 LQKENI. V lost 3 bases to trimming and J lost 6 bases; unmatched junction nucleotides: 7. CDR3 sequence (DNA): TGTGCCAGCTCACCGCGACAGGGTATTGATGAAAAACTGTTTTTT. It encodes CASSPRQGIDEKLFF.

CDR3 region: CASSPVERGAFNTQYF. The CDR3 DNA reads as TGTGCCAGCAGCCCCGTGGAGCGGGGGGCCTTCAATACGCAGTATTTT. This chain links TRBV9 with TRBJ2-3, with TRBD2 identical over 9 bases. Germline loops: CDR1 SGDLS, CDR2 YYNGEE. The CDR3 extends over 16 amino acids. V was pared by 4 bases and J by 7 bases, with 13 bases of the junction left unmatched. Based on the CDR3 plus reference TRBV9 and TRBJ2-3, the full variable domain is DSGVTQTPKHLITATGQRVTLRCSPRSGDLSVYWYQQSLDQGLQFLIQYYNGEERAKGNILERFSAQQFPDLHSELNLSSLELGDSALYFCASSPVERGAFNTQYFGPGTRLTVL.

The table lists this clonotype with a few counts. The chain joins TRBV7-9 to TRBJ2-5, with a tentative D call TRBD2 (6 bases). This CDR3 comprises 14 residues. CDR1 and CDR2 from the germline V gene are SEHNR and FQNEAQ (reference sequence). Trimming took off 2 bases at V and 5 bases at J, with 12 bases between the two ends. CDR3 sequence reads: CASSLISGPETQYF. In nucleotides, the CDR3 is TGTGCCAGCAGCTTAATCAGCGGGCCGGAGACCCAGTACTTC.

This chain uses TRBV6-2 or TRBV6-3 with TRBJ2-1, with a weak D call TRBD1 (5 bases). With 8 bases removed from V and 4 bases from J, the gap between germline ends came to 15 bases. CDR1 and CDR2 from the germline V gene are MNHEY and SVGEGT. The CDR3 spans 14 residues. This chain's CDR3 is CASGGVGVYNEQFF. The CDR3 nucleotides are TGTGCCAGCGGTGGGGTAGGGGTATACAATGAGCAGTTCTTC.

The chain is built from TRBV7-9 and TRBJ2-7; D gene ambiguous. The CDR3 has 13 residues. Trimming took off 4 bases at V and 3 bases at J, with 10 bases between the two ends. The germline V gene has CDR1 SEHNR and CDR2 FQNEAQ (reference sequence). CDR3 sequence: CASSSSANYEQYF. CDR3 bases: TGTGCCAGCAGCTCGAGCGCGAACTACGAGCAGTACTTC.

The chain carries TRBV6-5 and TRBJ2-1; 11 bases agree with TRBD2. The CDR3 runs 15 residues. With V trimmed by 2 bases and J by 5 bases, 2 bases remained unmatched. The germline V gene encodes CDR1 MNHEY and CDR2 SVGAGI. CDR3 sequence reads: CASSYTTSGNNEQFF. The CDR3 nucleotides are TGTGCCAGCAGTTACACGACTAGCGGGAACAATGAGCAGTTCTTC.

The rearrangement joins TRBV5-6 to TRBJ2-1; the match to TRBD1 covers 7 bases. J was trimmed by 4 bases and V by 3 bases; bases with no gene match: 10. This CDR3 is 16 amino acids long. The V gene's germline CDR1 is SGHDT and CDR2 YYEEEE. The CDR3 region is CASSWGRDRAYNEQFF. DNA of the CDR3: TGTGCCAGCAGCTGGGGCCGAGACAGGGCTTACAATGAGCAGTTCTTC.

The table lists this clonotype with a few counts. The chain uses TRBV20-1 and TRBJ2-1; TRBD2 matches at 9 bases. The germline CDR1 and CDR2 sequences are DFQATT and SNEGSKA (reference sequence). CDR3 length: 15 residues. V shed 4 bases and J 2 bases; nucleotides not matched to a gene: 6. Here the CDR3 reads CSATPLAGTYNEQFF. In DNA form, the CDR3 reads TGCAGTGCTACACCTCTAGCGGGGACCTACAATGAGCAGTTCTTC.